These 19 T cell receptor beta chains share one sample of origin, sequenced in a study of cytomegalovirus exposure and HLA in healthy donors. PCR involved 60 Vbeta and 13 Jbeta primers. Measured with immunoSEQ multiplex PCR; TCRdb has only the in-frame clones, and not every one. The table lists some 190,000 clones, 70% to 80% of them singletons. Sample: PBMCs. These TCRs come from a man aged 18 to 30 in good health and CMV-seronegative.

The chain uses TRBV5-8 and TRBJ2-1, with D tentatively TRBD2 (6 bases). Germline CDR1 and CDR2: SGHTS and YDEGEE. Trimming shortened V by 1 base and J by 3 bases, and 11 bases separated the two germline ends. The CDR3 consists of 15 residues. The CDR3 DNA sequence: TGTGCCAGCAGCTTGACGGGGGTCAGCTACAATGAGCAGTTCTTC. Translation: CASSLTGVSYNEQFF.

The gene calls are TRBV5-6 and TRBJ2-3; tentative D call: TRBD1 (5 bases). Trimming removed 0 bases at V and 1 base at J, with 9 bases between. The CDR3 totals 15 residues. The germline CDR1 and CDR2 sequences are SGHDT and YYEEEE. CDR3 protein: CASSLAGLGTDTQYF. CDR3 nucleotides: TGTGCCAGCAGCTTGGCAGGGTTGGGCACAGATACGCAGTATTTT.

The chain's CDR3 is CASSLDRGGYGYTF. In DNA, the CDR3 is TGCGCCAGCAGCTTGGACAGGGGGGGCTATGGCTACACCTTC. J is TRBJ1-2 and V is TRBV5-1, with 8 bases fitting TRBD1. The CDR3 contains 14 residues. With 0 bases clipped from V and 4 bases from J, the junction kept 2 bases outside the gene matches. Germline V gene lookup returns CDR1 SGHRS and CDR2 YFSETQ.

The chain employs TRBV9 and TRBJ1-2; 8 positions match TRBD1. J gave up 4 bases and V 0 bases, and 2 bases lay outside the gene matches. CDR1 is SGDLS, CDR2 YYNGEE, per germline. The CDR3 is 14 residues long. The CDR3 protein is CASSVGTGTYGYTF. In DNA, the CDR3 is TGTGCCAGCAGCGTAGGGACAGGGACCTATGGCTACACCTTC.

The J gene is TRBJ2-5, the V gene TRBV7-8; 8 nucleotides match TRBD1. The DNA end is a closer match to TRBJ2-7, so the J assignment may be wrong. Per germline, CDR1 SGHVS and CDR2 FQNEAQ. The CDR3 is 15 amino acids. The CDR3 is CASSYVDRGPYEQYF. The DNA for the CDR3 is TGTGCCAGCAGCTATGTAGACAGGGGCCCCTACGAGCAGTACTTC.

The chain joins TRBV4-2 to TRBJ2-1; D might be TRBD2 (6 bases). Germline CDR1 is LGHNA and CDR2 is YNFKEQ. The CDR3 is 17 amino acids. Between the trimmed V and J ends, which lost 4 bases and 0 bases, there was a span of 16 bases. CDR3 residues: CASSPWGLTSSYNEQFF. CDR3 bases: TGTGCCAGCAGCCCCTGGGGCCTGACTAGCTCCTACAATGAGCAGTTCTTC.

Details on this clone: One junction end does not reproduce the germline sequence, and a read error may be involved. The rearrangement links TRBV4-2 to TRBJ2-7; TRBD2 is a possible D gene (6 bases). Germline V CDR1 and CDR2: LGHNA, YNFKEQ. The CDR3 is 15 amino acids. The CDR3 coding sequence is TGTGCCAACAGCCCCAGTGGGTCGGGAGCGCGTGAGCAGTACTTC. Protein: CANSPSGSGAREQYF.

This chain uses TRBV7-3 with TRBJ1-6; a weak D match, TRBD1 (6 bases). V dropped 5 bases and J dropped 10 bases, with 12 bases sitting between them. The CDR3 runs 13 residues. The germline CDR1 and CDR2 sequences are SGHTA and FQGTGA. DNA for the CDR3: TGTGCCAGCAGCGAAAACAGGGAATCACCCCTCCACTTT. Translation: CASSENRESPLHF.

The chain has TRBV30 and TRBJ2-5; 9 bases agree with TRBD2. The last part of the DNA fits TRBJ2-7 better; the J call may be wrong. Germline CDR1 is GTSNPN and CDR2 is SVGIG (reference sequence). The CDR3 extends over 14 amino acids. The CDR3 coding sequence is TGTGCCTTTACAGATAGCGGGGGACCTTACGAGCAGTACTTC. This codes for CAFTDSGGPYEQYF.

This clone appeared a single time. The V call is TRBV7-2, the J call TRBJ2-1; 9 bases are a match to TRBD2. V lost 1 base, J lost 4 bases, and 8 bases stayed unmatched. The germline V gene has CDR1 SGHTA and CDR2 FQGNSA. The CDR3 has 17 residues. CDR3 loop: CASSLGPGLAIYNEQFF. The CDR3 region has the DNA TGTGCCAGCAGCTTAGGGCCAGGACTAGCGATTTACAATGAGCAGTTCTTC.

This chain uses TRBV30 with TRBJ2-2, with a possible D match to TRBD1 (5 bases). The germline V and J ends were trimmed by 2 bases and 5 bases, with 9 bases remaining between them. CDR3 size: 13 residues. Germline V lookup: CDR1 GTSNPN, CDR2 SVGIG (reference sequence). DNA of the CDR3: TGTGCCTGGAGTCCCCAGGGTACCGGGGAGCTGTTTTTT. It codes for CAWSPQGTGELFF.

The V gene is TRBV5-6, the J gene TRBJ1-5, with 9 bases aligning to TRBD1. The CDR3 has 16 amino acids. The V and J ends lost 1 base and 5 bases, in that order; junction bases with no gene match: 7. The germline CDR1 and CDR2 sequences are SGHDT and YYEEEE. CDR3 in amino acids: CASSLFGTGMYQPQHF. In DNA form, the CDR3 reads TGTGCCAGCAGCTTGTTCGGGACAGGGATGTATCAGCCCCAGCATTTT. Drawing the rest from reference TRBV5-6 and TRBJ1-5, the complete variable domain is DAGVTQSPTHLIKTRGQQVTLRCSPKSGHDTVSWYQQALGQGPQFIFQYYEEEERQRGNFPDRFSGHQFPNYSSELNVNALLLGDSALYLCASSLFGTGMYQPQHFGDGTRLSIL.

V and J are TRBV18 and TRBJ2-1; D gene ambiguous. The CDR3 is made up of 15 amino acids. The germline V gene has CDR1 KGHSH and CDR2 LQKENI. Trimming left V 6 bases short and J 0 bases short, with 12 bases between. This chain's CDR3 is CASSRSLGSYNEQFF. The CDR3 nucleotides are TGTGCCAGCTCCAGGTCCCTCGGCTCCTACAATGAGCAGTTCTTC. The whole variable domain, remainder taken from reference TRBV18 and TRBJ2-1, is NAGVMQNPRHLVRRRGQEARLRCSPMKGHSHVYWYRQLPEEGLKFMVYLQKENIIDESGMPKERFSAEFPKEGPSILRIQQVVRGDSAAYFCASSRSLGSYNEQFFGPGTRLTVL.

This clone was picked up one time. CDR3 sequence reads: CATSGWRDSGNQPQHF. The CDR3 region has the DNA TGTGCCACCAGCGGTTGGAGGGACAGCGGCAATCAGCCCCAGCATTTT. The V and J genes are TRBV15 and TRBJ1-5, with 7 bases lining up with TRBD1. Germline values: CDR1 LNHNV, CDR2 YYDKDF (reference sequence). This CDR3 is built from 16 residues. Losses at the gene ends were 5 bases for V and 2 bases for J; bases not matched to a gene: 9. Based on the CDR3 plus reference TRBV15 and TRBJ1-5, the full variable domain is DAMVIQNPRYQVTQFGKPVTLSCSQTLNHNVMYWYQQKSSQAPKLLFHYYDKDFNNEADTPDNFQSRRPNTSFCFLDIRSPGLGDTAMYLCATSGWRDSGNQPQHFGDGTRLSIL.

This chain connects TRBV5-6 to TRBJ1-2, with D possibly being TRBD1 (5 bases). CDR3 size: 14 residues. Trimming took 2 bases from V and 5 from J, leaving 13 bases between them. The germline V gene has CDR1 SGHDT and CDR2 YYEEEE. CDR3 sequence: CASSLQVPRYGYTF. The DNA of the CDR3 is TGTGCCAGCAGCTTACAGGTCCCTAGATATGGCTACACCTTC.

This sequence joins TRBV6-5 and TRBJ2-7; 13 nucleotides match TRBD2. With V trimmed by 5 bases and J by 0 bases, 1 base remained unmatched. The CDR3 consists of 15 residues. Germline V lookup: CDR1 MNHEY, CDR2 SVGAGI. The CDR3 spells CASSRLAGGSYEQYF. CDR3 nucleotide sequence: TGTGCCAGCAGTCGACTAGCGGGGGGCTCCTACGAGCAGTACTTC.

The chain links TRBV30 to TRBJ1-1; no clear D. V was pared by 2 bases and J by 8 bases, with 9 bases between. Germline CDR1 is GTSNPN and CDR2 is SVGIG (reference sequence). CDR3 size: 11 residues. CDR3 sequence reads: CAWSLAPEAFF. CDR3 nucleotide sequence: TGTGCCTGGAGTTTGGCACCAGAAGCTTTCTTT.

The CDR3 loop reads CASSFLGLAYEQYF. The CDR3 DNA is TGTGCCAGCAGTTTCCTCGGCCTAGCCTACGAGCAGTACTTC. This chain links TRBV7-8 with TRBJ2-7; D is ambiguous. The V gene's germline CDR1 is SGHVS and CDR2 FQNEAQ. Trimming pared 6 bases from V and 2 bases from J, leaving 14 bases between. CDR3 length: 14 amino acids.

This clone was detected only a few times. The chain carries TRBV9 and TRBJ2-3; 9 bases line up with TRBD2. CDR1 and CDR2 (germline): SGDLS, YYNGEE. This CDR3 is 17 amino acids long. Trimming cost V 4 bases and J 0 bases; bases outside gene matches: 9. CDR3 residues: CASSPLAGPRSTDTQYF. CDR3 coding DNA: TGTGCCAGCAGCCCTCTAGCGGGACCCCGAAGCACAGATACGCAGTATTTT. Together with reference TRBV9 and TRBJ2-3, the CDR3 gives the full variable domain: DSGVTQTPKHLITATGQRVTLRCSPRSGDLSVYWYQQSLDQGLQFLIQYYNGEERAKGNILERFSAQQFPDLHSELNLSSLELGDSALYFCASSPLAGPRSTDTQYFGPGTRLTVL.